This T cell receptor beta chain originates from a study of response to subunit inactivated influenza vaccine. Each CDR3 protein gets one entry after TCRdb re-called the RT-PCR reads with MiXCR. Found here are hundreds of thousands of distinct CDR3 sequences, approximately 15% of them singletons; the top ten hold 5.5% to 7%. This CDR3 is 15 amino acids long. Germline CDR1 MNHNS, CDR2 SASEGT. Between the trimmed V and J ends, which lost 3 bases and 3 bases, there was a span of 15 bases. The chain recombines TRBV6-1 with TRBJ2-7; D unresolved. The source material was PBMCs from blood, sampled around two weeks before vaccination. The sequence came from a man aged 50-59 years who received an inactivated influenza vaccine. The chain's CDR3 is CASSEGGRTSYEQYF. For the CDR3, the DNA is TGTGCCAGCAGTGAGGGCGGACGAACGAGCTACGAGCAGTACTTC.